The sequence of this T cell receptor beta chain was determined in a study of T-cell memory formation after mild COVID-19. Study results and limitations: Cross-reactive memory appears to have joined, as suggested by some responding clones showing up in pre-infection memory.

The CDR3 contains 16 residues. V lost 0 bases and J lost 2; bases outside the gene matches: 4. Germline loops: CDR1 SGHVS, CDR2 FQNEAQ. Libraries for TCRalpha and TCRbeta carried sample barcodes and unique molecular identifiers via 5'RACE. TCRdb analysed the 5' RACE reads with MiXCR anew, one entry per CDR3 protein. Among about 130,000 distinct CDR3 sequences listed, 15% to 20% were seen once. Ten or more counts support this clonotype. Its antigen is not identified. This sequence was found in an adult woman who had mild COVID-19 (a few samples of this study predate the infection). Cell type and time point are not known. Sequencing used PBMCs or a T cell subset sorted from them (not recorded which). V and J are TRBV7-8 and TRBJ2-5; TRBD2 matches at 9 bases. The CDR3 sequence is CASSLALAGIQETQYF. The CDR3 coding sequence is TGTGCCAGCAGCTTAGCCCTAGCGGGGATACAAGAGACCCAGTACTTC.